The 26 T cell receptor beta chains in this list originate from one sample, sequenced in a study of T-cell reconstitution after alpha-beta-depleted transplantation in children (dated by TCRdb to about 2016). Receptor libraries were prepared by PCR. Reads for this sample came from an Illumina HiSeq 2500. Molecular barcoding was employed in the preparation of TCR libraries, with unique molecular identifiers being used to normalize TCRbeta repertoire quantification. TCRdb trimmed the raw reads at Q25, called clones with MiXCR and kept productive beta chains. One record per CDR3 amino acid sequence lists the most common genes and DNA. The sample table contains around 340,000 distinct CDR3 sequences; only one count was recorded for about an eighth of them. The ten biggest clones cover 4% to 5.5% of the sample. Here the sequenced sample was PBMCs, taken from the stem cell graft. These TCRs come from a human donor who donated a stem cell graft to a child with Fanconi anemia.

CDR3 nucleotide sequence: TGCGCCAGCAGCCAGGGAGGGGAAAGCCAAGAGACCCAGTACTTC. As protein: CASSQGGESQETQYF. The chain employs TRBV4-3 and TRBJ2-5, with 7 bases identical to TRBD2. CDR1 and CDR2 from the germline V gene are LGHNA and YSLEER. The CDR3 consists of 15 residues. After removal of 3 bases from V and 1 base from J, the junction contained 5 bases not matched to a gene.

The CDR3 DNA follows: TGTGCCAGCAGCCTAACGCAAGCGGGGGGGCGTCAAGAGACCCAGTACTTC. It is translated as CASSLTQAGGRQETQYF. The rearrangement links TRBV3-1 to TRBJ2-5; TRBD2 agrees at 10 bases. This CDR3 contains 17 residues. The trim removed 4 bases at V and 2 bases at J, leaving 10 bases unmatched. CDR1 and CDR2 from the germline V gene are LGHDT and YNNKEL (reference sequence).

This clonotype was seen repeatedly, ten times or more. The rearrangement links TRBV4-3 to TRBJ2-2; tentatively, D is TRBD1 (5 bases). CDR1 is LGHNA and CDR2 is YSLEER in the germline V gene. The CDR3 length is 17 residues. Trimming stripped 2 bases from V and 3 bases from J, with 16 bases between. The CDR3 loop is CASSQHKLGPYTGELFF. CDR3 DNA: TGCGCCAGCAGCCAACATAAGTTGGGGCCCTACACCGGGGAGCTGTTTTTT.

This chain connects TRBV12-3 or TRBV12-4 to TRBJ1-1; D perhaps matches TRBD1 (5 bases). The CDR3 sequence is 12 residues long. With 3 bases removed from V and 7 bases from J, the gap between germline ends came to 9 bases. The CDR3 loop is CASSLQGGEAFF. Written as DNA, the CDR3 is TGTGCCAGCAGTTTGCAGGGTGGTGAAGCTTTCTTT.

This clonotype was detected a few times. This sequence joins TRBV4-1 and TRBJ1-2; D unresolved. Per the germline V gene, CDR1 is MGHRA and CDR2 is YSYEKL. The CDR3 is 17 amino acids. V was cut by 3 bases and J by 0 bases, with 17 bases left in between. The DNA of the CDR3 is TGCGCCAGCAGCCATTCCGATATGGGGTTCTCTAACTATGGCTACACCTTC. Translation: CASSHSDMGFSNYGYTF.

This chain connects TRBV4-1 to TRBJ2-1; the D is unclear. Looked up from germline, CDR1 is MGHRA and CDR2 is YSYEKL. This CDR3 spans 15 amino acids. The germline V and J ends were trimmed by 4 bases and 4 bases, with 14 bases remaining between them. Here the CDR3 DNA reads TGCGCCAGCAGCCTCTTTTACCCGCAATACAATGAGCAGTTCTTC. Protein: CASSLFYPQYNEQFF.

This clonotype was seen repeatedly, ten times or more. The genes are TRBV28 and TRBJ2-3; 8 bases match TRBD2. Germline values: CDR1 MDHEN, CDR2 SYDVKM. CDR3 length: 16 amino acids. Trimming cost V 6 bases and J 5 bases; bases outside gene matches: 13. CDR3 region: CASSSSRGGSEDTQYF. In DNA, the CDR3 is TGTGCCAGCAGCTCCAGTCGGGGGGGCAGTGAAGATACGCAGTATTTT.

The chain employs TRBV5-1 and TRBJ1-2; a possible D gene is TRBD1 (5 bases). The CDR3 is 14 residues long. The germline V gene has CDR1 SGHRS and CDR2 YFSETQ. The ends were cut back, 1 base at V and 2 bases at J, with 9 bases in the middle. CDR3: CASSLKTANYGYTF. CDR3 DNA sequence: TGCGCCAGCAGCTTGAAGACAGCGAACTATGGCTACACCTTC.

V usage is TRBV25-1 and J usage is TRBJ2-2, with D perhaps given as TRBD1 or TRBD2 (5 bases each). Per the germline V gene, CDR1 is MGHDK and CDR2 is SYGVNS. Trimming left V 8 bases short and J 7 bases short, with 17 bases between. There are 14 residues in the CDR3. The CDR3: CASLGVGPSGELFF. CDR3 in DNA: TGTGCCAGCCTGGGGGTGGGGCCCAGCGGGGAGCTGTTTTTT.

This clonotype was seen at least ten times. The rearrangement uses TRBV18 and TRBJ2-1; D tentatively fits TRBD1 or TRBD2 (5 bases each). Trimming removed 3 bases at V and 10 bases at J, with 16 bases between. The CDR3 consists of 14 residues. CDR1 is KGHSH, CDR2 LQKENI, per germline. The CDR3 loop reads CASSPRMGVNEQFF. The DNA of the CDR3 is TGTGCCAGCTCACCCAGAATGGGGGTCAACGAGCAGTTCTTC.

V gene TRBV5-1 combines with J gene TRBJ2-7; D tentatively reads TRBD1 or TRBD2 (6 bases each). CDR3 size: 15 residues. The germline V gene has CDR1 SGHRS and CDR2 YFSETQ. V dropped 0 bases and J dropped 2 bases, with 12 bases sitting between them. The CDR3 DNA reads as TGCGCCAGCAGCTTGGTCGGGGGCCCCCCCTACGAGCAGTACTTC. Translated, it gives CASSLVGGPPYEQYF.

The genes are TRBV20-1 and TRBJ2-6; no clear D gene. The length of the CDR3 is 14 residues. V was clipped by 5 bases and J by 1 base, with 9 bases between them. Germline V gene data show CDR1 as DFQATT and CDR2 as SNEGSKA (reference sequence). DNA of the CDR3: TGCAGTGCTGGAGTAGGGTCTGGGGCCAACGTCCTGACTTTC. Protein product: CSAGVGSGANVLTF.

The rearrangement joins TRBV7-9 to TRBJ1-2, with D possibly matching TRBD1 (5 bases). V dropped 4 bases and J dropped 6 bases, with 15 bases sitting between them. The CDR3 is 14 amino acids. Germline V gene sequence: CDR1 SEHNR, CDR2 FQNEAQ (reference sequence). The CDR3 loop is CASSSRGQGNGYTF. CDR3 sequence (DNA): TGTGCCAGCAGCTCCCGGGGTCAGGGAAATGGCTACACCTTC.

The chain is built from TRBV5-1 and TRBJ2-5; D perhaps matches TRBD2 (6 bases). Trimming took 4 bases from V and 1 from J, leaving 14 bases between them. Germline V gene data show CDR1 as SGHRS and CDR2 as YFSETQ. There are 15 residues in the CDR3. The CDR3: CASSPQGLSQETQYF. Written as DNA, the CDR3 is TGCGCCAGCAGCCCCCAGGGACTGTCCCAAGAGACCCAGTACTTC.

This clonotype was observed a handful of times. The chain recombines TRBV29-1 with TRBJ2-1, with unresolved D. Germline CDR1 reads SQVTM; CDR2 reads ANQGSEA. The ends were cut back, 4 bases at V and 9 bases at J, with 13 bases in the middle. The CDR3 covers 12 residues. The CDR3 loop is CSVVYLDPEQFF. The CDR3 nucleotides are TGCAGCGTTGTATATTTAGATCCTGAGCAGTTCTTC.

The chain has TRBV11-2 and TRBJ1-1, with a weak D call TRBD1 (6 bases). Germline lookup yields CDR1 SGHAT and CDR2 FQNNGV. The CDR3 loop spans 16 amino acids. V shed 6 bases and J shed 0 bases, with 17 bases lying between them. CDR3 region: CASRGANVGVNTEAFF. CDR3 DNA sequence: TGTGCCAGCAGGGGGGCTAACGTTGGCGTGAACACTGAAGCTTTCTTT.

There are a few counts of this clonotype. This chain uses TRBV5-1 with TRBJ2-1, with TRBD1 matching 7 bases. CDR1 SGHRS and CDR2 YFSETQ come from the germline V gene. With 6 bases clipped from V and 5 bases from J, the junction kept 8 bases outside the gene matches. The CDR3 runs 14 residues. The CDR3 coding sequence is TGCGCCAGCACCCGGACAGGAACAAACAATGAGCAGTTCTTC. Protein sequence: CASTRTGTNNEQFF.

This chain links TRBV20-1 with TRBJ2-1; tentative D call: TRBD2 (5 bases). V dropped 3 bases and J dropped 2 bases, with 14 bases sitting between them. The CDR3 is made up of 15 amino acids. Germline V gene lookup returns CDR1 DFQATT and CDR2 SNEGSKA (reference sequence). The CDR3 bases are TGCAGTGCTAGGGGGAGCTCACGCACCTACAATGAGCAGTTCTTC. Protein: CSARGSSRTYNEQFF.

This clonotype was detected a few times. The chain employs TRBV25-1 and TRBJ1-1; tentatively, D is TRBD1 (5 bases). The V end lost 7 bases, the J end lost 4 bases, and 13 bases lay between the germline ends. Germline V lookup: CDR1 MGHDK, CDR2 SYGVNS. The CDR3 is made up of 13 amino acids. The CDR3 DNA follows: TGTGCCAGCACCCGGGGGGGTGGCACTGAAGCTTTCTTT. It translates to CASTRGGGTEAFF.

This clonotype occurred a few times. V usage is TRBV7-8 and J usage is TRBJ1-5; 9 bases agree with TRBD1. Trimming at V came to 2 bases and at J to 1 base, leaving 3 bases not matched to a gene. The CDR3 contains 16 residues. Germline assignment: CDR1 SGHVS and CDR2 FQNEAQ. The CDR3, as DNA: TGTGCCAGCAGCTTAAAGACAGGGGGGAGCAATCAGCCCCAGCATTTT. Translation gives CASSLKTGGSNQPQHF.

This clonotype was seen repeatedly, ten times or more. The V gene is TRBV2, the J gene TRBJ1-1; D unresolved. The V end lost 3 bases, the J end lost 6 bases, and 23 bases lay between the germline ends. The CDR3 runs to 17 residues. Germline V gene sequence: CDR1 SNHLY, CDR2 FYNNEI. DNA of the CDR3: TGTGCCAGCAGTGATCCGGACGGAGGAACACTGATCGCTGAAGCTTTCTTT. It encodes CASSDPDGGTLIAEAFF. Using reference TRBV2 and TRBJ1-1 for the parts outside the CDR3, the full variable domain is EPEVTQTPSHQVTQMGQEVILRCVPISNHLYFYWYRQILGQKVEFLVSFYNNEISEKSEIFDDQFSVERPDGSNFTLKIRSTKLEDSAMYFCASSDPDGGTLIAEAFFGQGTRLTVV.

The table lists this clonotype with many counts. The genes are TRBV6-2 or TRBV6-3 and TRBJ2-7; 8 nucleotides agree with TRBD1. Germline CDR1 reads MNHEY; CDR2 reads SVGEGT. The CDR3 runs to 18 residues. Trimming cost V 6 bases and J 0 bases; bases outside gene matches: 16. The CDR3 reads CASSLDELQGAASYEQYF. DNA of the CDR3: TGTGCCAGCAGCCTCGACGAATTGCAGGGGGCGGCCTCCTACGAGCAGTACTTC.

V gene TRBV27 combines with J gene TRBJ1-5; 8 nucleotides agree with TRBD1. Germline V gives CDR1 MNHEY, CDR2 SMNVEV (reference sequence). Unmatched junction bases numbered 10, after V lost 4 bases and J lost 2 bases. The CDR3 length is 17 residues. CDR3 protein: CASSSGQGPIGNQPQHF. For the CDR3, the DNA is TGTGCCAGCAGTTCCGGACAGGGACCCATAGGCAATCAGCCCCAGCATTTT.

The chain links TRBV11-2 to TRBJ2-1; 14 nucleotides line up with TRBD2. Per the germline V gene, CDR1 is SGHAT and CDR2 is FQNNGV. This CDR3 has 15 residues. V shed 5 bases, J shed 10 bases, and the junction held 7 bases outside the gene matches. DNA of the CDR3: TGTGCCAGCAGCATCCCGGGACTAGCGGGGGTAGAGCAGTTCTTC. This translates into CASSIPGLAGVEQFF.

This sequence joins TRBV7-9 and TRBJ2-1; D is unclear. The V and J ends lost 3 bases and 7 bases respectively, with 7 bases between them. The CDR3 extends over 12 amino acids. The V gene's germline CDR1 is SEHNR and CDR2 FQNEAQ (reference sequence). The CDR3 nucleotides are TGTGCCAGCAGCTTTGCCCAGAATGAGCAGTTCTTC. Amino acid sequence: CASSFAQNEQFF.

This clonotype appeared many times. This chain links TRBV27 with TRBJ2-7; possibly TRBD2 for D (5 bases). Trimming removed 0 bases at V and 4 bases at J, with 7 bases between. Germline-derived CDR1 and CDR2 are MNHEY and SMNVEV (reference sequence). The CDR3 length is 13 residues. The CDR3 protein is CASSLSSGYEQYF. The CDR3 DNA follows: TGTGCCAGCAGTTTATCGTCGGGGTACGAGCAGTACTTC.